The 4 T cell receptor beta chains in this list originate from one sample, sequenced in a study of cytomegalovirus exposure and HLA in healthy donors. Both 60 Vbeta primers and 13 Jbeta primers went into the PCR. Clones were read by immunoSEQ multiplex PCR, and TCRdb kept only the in-frame ones, dropping some. The sample lists roughly 120,000 clones; approximately 9.4% were seen once. Sequencing was done on a sample of PBMCs. Receptor source: a man aged 30 to 45 in good health and CMV-seronegative.

The chain uses TRBV10-3 and TRBJ2-2; 10 bases map to TRBD1. Trimming took 5 bases from V and 6 from J; bases not matched to a gene: 15. The germline V gene has CDR1 ENHRY and CDR2 SYGVKD. The length of the CDR3 is 18 residues. CDR3 in DNA: TGTGCCATCAGTTACGGGACAGGGGAGGGCACGGCGTCCGGGGAGCTGTTTTTT. Translating it yields CAISYGTGEGTASGELFF.

V gene TRBV6-1 combines with J gene TRBJ1-2; 10 bases fit TRBD1. Trimming removed 4 bases from V and 5 bases from J; junction bases left unmatched: 1. Germline CDR1 reads MNHNS; CDR2 reads SASEGT. CDR3 length: 13 residues. CDR3 nucleotides: TGTGCCAGCAGTGGGACAGGGGGTTATGGCTACACCTTC. Translation gives CASSGTGGYGYTF.

This clone was observed a handful of times. V is TRBV15 and J is TRBJ2-1, with TRBD2 identical over 9 bases. V was pared by 3 bases and J by 9 bases, with 12 bases of the junction left unmatched. The length of the CDR3 is 16 residues. The V gene's germline CDR1 is LNHNV and CDR2 YYDKDF (reference sequence). This CDR3 reads CATSRPGTSRSGEQFF. The CDR3 region has the DNA TGTGCCACCAGCAGGCCCGGGACTAGCAGATCGGGTGAGCAGTTCTTC.

This clone has just a few counts. The V and J genes are TRBV6-1 and TRBJ2-1, with 8 bases lining up with TRBD2. With V trimmed by 8 bases and J by 9 bases, 12 bases remained unmatched. The CDR3 contains 14 residues. Per germline, CDR1 MNHNS and CDR2 SASEGT. CDR3 bases: TGTGCCAGCCTCTTGGGACTAGAAGGAATTGAGCAGTTCTTC. Its protein is CASLLGLEGIEQFF.